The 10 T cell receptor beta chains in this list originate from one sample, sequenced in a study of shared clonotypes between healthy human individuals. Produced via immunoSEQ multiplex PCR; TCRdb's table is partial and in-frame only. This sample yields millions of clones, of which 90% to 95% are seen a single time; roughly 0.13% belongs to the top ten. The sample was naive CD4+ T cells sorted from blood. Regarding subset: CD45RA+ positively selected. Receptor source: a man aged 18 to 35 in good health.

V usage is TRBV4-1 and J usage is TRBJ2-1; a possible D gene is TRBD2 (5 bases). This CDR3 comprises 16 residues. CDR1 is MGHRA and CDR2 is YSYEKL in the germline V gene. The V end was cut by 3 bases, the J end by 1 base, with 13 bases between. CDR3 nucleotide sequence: TGCGCCAGCAGCCAGTTCGACGCGGGTTCCTACAATGAGCAGTTCTTC. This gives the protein CASSQFDAGSYNEQFF.

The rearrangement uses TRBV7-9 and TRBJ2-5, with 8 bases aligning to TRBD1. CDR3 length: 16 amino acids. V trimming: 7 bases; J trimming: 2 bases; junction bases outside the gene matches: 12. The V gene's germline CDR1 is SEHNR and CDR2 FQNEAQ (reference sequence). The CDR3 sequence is CASTSYSGQGQETQYF. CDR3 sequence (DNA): TGTGCCAGCACCTCTTACTCCGGACAGGGTCAAGAGACCCAGTACTTC.

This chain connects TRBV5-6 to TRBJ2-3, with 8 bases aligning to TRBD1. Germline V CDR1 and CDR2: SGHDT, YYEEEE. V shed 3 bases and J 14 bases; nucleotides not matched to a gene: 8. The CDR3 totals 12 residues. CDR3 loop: CASSSRDRILYF. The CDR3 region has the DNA TGTGCCAGCAGCTCCCGGGACAGGATATTGTATTTT.

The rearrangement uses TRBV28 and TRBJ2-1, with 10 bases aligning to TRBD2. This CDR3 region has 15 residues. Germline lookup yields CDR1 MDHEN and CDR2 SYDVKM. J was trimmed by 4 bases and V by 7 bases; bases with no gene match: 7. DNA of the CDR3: TGTGCCAGCAACGGAGCGGGGGGGCCGTACAATGAGCAGTTCTTC. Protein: CASNGAGGPYNEQFF. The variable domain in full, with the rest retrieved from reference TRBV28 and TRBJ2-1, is DVKVTQSSRYLVKRTGEKVFLECVQDMDHENMFWYRQDPGLGLRLIYFSYDVKMKEKGDIPEGYSVSREKKERFSLILESASTNQTSMYLCASNGAGGPYNEQFFGPGTRLTVL.

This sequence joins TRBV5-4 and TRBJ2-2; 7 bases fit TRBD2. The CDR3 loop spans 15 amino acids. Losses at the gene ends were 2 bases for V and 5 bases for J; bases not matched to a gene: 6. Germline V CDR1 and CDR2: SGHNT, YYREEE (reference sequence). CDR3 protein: CASSFGGSRTGELFF. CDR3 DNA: TGTGCCAGCAGCTTCGGCGGGAGTCGGACCGGGGAGCTGTTTTTT.

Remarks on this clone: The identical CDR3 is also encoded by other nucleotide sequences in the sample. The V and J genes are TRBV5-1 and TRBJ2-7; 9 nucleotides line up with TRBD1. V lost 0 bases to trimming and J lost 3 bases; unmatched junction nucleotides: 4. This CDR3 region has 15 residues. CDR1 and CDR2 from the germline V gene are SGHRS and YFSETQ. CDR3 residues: CASSLAPGQGYEQYF. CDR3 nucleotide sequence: TGCGCCAGCAGCTTGGCCCCGGGACAGGGCTACGAGCAGTACTTC.

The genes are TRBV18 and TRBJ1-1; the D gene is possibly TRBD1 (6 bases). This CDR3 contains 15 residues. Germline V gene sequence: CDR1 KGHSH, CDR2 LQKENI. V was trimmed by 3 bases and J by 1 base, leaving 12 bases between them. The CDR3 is CASSPAGTQNTEAFF. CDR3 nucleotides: TGTGCCAGCTCACCCGCCGGGACACAGAACACTGAAGCTTTCTTT.

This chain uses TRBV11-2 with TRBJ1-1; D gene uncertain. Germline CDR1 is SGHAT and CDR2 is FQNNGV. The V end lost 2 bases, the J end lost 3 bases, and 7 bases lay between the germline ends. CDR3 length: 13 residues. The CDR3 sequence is CASSLRRDTEAFF. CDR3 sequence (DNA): TGTGCCAGCAGCTTAAGAAGGGACACTGAAGCTTTCTTT.

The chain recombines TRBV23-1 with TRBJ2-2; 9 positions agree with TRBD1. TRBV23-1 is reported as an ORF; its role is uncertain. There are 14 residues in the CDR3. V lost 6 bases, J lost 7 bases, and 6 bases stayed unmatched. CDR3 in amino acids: CASREQGANGELFF. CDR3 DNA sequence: TGCGCCAGCAGAGAACAGGGGGCGAACGGGGAGCTGTTTTTT.

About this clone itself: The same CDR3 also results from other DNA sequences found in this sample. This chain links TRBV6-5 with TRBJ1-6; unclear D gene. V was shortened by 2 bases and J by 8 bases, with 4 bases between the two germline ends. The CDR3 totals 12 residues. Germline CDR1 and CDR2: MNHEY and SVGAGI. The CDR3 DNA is TGTGCCAGCAGTTACGGTGATTCACCCCTCCACTTT. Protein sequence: CASSYGDSPLHF.